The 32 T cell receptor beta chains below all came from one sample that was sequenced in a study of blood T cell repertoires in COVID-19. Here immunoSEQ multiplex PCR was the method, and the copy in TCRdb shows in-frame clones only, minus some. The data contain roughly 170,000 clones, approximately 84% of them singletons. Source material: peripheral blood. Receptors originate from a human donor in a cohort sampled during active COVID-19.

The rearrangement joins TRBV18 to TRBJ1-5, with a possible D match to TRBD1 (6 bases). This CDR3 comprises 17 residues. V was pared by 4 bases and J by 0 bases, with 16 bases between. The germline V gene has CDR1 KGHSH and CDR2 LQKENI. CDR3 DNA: TGTGCCAGCTCACGACAATCACAGGGTCATAGCAATCAGCCCCAGCATTTT. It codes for CASSRQSQGHSNQPQHF.

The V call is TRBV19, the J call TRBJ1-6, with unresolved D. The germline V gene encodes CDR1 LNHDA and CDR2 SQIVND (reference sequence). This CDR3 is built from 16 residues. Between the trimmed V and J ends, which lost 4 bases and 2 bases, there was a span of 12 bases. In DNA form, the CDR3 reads TGTGCCAGTAGTAGTACCAGCGGTCCCTATAATTCACCCCTCCACTTT. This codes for CASSSTSGPYNSPLHF.

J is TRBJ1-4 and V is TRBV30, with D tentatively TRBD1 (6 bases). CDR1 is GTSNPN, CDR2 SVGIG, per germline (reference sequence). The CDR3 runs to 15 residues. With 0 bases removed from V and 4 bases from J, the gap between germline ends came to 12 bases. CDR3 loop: CAWSVVQGNNEKLFF. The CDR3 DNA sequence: TGTGCCTGGAGTGTGGTACAGGGTAATAATGAAAAACTGTTTTTT.

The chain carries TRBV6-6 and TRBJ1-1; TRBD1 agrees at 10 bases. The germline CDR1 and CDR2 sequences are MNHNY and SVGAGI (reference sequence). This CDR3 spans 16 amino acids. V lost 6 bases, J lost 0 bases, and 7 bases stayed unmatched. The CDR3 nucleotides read TGTGCCAGCAGGACGGGACAGGGGAACTTGAACACTGAAGCTTTCTTT. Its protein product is CASRTGQGNLNTEAFF.

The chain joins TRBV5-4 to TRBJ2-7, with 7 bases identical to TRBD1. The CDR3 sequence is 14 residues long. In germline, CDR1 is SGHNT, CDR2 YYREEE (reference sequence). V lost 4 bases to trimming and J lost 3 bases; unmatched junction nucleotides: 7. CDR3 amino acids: CASSPGQVGYEQYF. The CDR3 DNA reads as TGTGCCAGCAGCCCCGGACAGGTCGGCTACGAGCAGTACTTC.

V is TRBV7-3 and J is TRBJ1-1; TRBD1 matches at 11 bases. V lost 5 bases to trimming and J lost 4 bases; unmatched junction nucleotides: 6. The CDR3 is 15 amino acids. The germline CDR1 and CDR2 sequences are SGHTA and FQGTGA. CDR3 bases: TGTGCCAGCAGCCACGGACAGGGGGCGGTCACTGAAGCTTTCTTT. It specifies CASSHGQGAVTEAFF.

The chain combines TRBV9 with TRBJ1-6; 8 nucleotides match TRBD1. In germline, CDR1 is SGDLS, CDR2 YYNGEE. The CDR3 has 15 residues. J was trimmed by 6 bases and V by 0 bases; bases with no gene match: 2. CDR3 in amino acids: CASSVGDRTNSPLHF. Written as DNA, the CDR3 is TGTGCCAGCAGCGTAGGGGACAGGACTAATTCACCCCTCCACTTT.

CDR3 DNA sequence: TGTGCCAGCAGTGAAGCGCTCGGAGGGCATGAGCAGTTCTTC. It yields the protein CASSEALGGHEQFF. The rearrangement joins TRBV6-1 to TRBJ2-1; maybe TRBD2 (6 bases). Trimming shortened V by 0 bases and J by 8 bases, and 11 bases separated the two germline ends. CDR1 and CDR2 (germline): MNHNS, SASEGT. CDR3 length: 14 residues.

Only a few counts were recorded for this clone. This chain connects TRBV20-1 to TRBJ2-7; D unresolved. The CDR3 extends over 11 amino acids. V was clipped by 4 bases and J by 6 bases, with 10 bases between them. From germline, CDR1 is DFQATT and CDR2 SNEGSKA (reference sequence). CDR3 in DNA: TGCAGTGCTACTGGGCCGTTCGAGCAGTACTTC. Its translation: CSATGPFEQYF.

Here the CDR3 reads CASSAGGERQFF. The CDR3 DNA reads as TGTGCCAGCAGTGCAGGGGGCGAGAGGCAGTTCTTC. The chain links TRBV12-3 or TRBV12-4 to TRBJ2-1, with 8 positions matching TRBD1. The CDR3 runs 12 residues. V was pared by 5 bases and J by 12 bases, with 6 bases of the junction left unmatched.

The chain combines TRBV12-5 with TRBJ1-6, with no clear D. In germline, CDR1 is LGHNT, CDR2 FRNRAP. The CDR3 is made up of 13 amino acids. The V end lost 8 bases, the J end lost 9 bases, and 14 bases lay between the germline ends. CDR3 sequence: CASRIAVISPLHF. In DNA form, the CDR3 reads TGTGCTAGTCGAATCGCAGTTATTTCACCCCTCCACTTT. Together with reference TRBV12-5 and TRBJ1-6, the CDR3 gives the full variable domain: DARVTQTPRHKVTEMGQEVTMRCQPILGHNTVFWYRQTMMQGLELLAYFRNRAPLDDSGMPKDRFSAEMPDATLATLKIQPSEPRDSAVYFCASRIAVISPLHFGNGTRLTVT.

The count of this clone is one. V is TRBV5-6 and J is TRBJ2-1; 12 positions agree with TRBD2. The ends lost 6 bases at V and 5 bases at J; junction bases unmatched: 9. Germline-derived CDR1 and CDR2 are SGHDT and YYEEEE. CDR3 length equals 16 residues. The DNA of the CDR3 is TGTGCCAGCATCTACACTAGCGGGGGGCCCAACAATGAGCAGTTCTTC. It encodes CASIYTSGGPNNEQFF. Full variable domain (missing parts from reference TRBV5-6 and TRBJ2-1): DAGVTQSPTHLIKTRGQQVTLRCSPKSGHDTVSWYQQALGQGPQFIFQYYEEEERQRGNFPDRFSGHQFPNYSSELNVNALLLGDSALYLCASIYTSGGPNNEQFFGPGTRLTVL.

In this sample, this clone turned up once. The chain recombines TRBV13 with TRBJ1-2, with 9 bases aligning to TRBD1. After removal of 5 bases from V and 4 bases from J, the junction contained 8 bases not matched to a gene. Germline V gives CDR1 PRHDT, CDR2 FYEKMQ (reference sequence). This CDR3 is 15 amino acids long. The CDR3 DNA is TGTGCCAGCAGCCCTGGGACAGGGAGCTCCTATGGCTACACCTTC. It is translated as CASSPGTGSSYGYTF. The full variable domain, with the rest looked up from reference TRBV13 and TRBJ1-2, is AAGVIQSPRHLIKEKRETATLKCYPIPRHDTVYWYQQGPGQDPQFLISFYEKMQSDKGSIPDRFSAQQFSDYHSELNMSSLELGDSALYFCASSPGTGSSYGYTFGSGTRLTVV.

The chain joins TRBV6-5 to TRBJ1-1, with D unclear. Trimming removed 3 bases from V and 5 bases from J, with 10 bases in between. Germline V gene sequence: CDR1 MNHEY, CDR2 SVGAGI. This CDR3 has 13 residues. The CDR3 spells CASSYQSRTEAFF. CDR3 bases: TGTGCCAGCAGTTATCAAAGTCGGACTGAAGCTTTCTTT.

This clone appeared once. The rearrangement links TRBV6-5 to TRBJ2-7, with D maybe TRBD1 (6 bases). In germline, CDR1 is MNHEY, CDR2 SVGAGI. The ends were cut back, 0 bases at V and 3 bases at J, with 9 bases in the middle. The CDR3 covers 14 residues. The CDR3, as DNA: TGTGCCAGCAGTTACTCGGGACAAGACTACGAGCAGTACTTC. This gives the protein CASSYSGQDYEQYF.

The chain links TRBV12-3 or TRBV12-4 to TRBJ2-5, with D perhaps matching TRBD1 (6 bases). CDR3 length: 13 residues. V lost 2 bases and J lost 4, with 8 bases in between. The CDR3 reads CASSLKTGETQYF. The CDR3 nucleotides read TGTGCCAGCAGTTTAAAGACAGGAGAGACCCAGTACTTC.

The CDR3 DNA reads TGTGCCAGCAGCACTGACAGGGTGGGAAACACCATATATTTT. Its translation is CASSTDRVGNTIYF. This rearrangement joins TRBV7-2 to TRBJ1-3; 7 nucleotides agree with TRBD1. Per germline, CDR1 SGHTA and CDR2 FQGNSA. This CDR3 is 14 amino acids long. Germline trimming cut 5 bases from V and 4 bases from J; bases unmatched to any gene: 5.

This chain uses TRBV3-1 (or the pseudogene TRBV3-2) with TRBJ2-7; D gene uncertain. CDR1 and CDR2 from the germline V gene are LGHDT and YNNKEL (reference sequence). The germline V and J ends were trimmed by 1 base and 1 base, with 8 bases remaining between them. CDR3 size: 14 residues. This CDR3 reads CASSQVVSSYEQYF. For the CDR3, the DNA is TGTGCCAGCAGCCAAGTAGTTAGTTCCTACGAGCAGTACTTC.

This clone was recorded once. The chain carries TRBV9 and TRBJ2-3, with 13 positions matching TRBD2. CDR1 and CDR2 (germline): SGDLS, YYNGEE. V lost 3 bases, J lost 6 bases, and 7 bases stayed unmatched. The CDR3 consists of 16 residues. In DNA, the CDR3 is TGTGCCAGCAGCGCCCCGACTAGCGGGGGGCGGGATACGCAGTATTTT. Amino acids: CASSAPTSGGRDTQYF.

The CDR3 reads CASSLGHTGLAEAFF. The DNA for the CDR3 is TGCGCCAGCAGCTTGGGACATACAGGGCTAGCTGAAGCTTTCTTT. The V call is TRBV5-1, the J call TRBJ1-1, with D possibly being TRBD1 (6 bases). The CDR3 contains 15 residues. Germline V gene lookup returns CDR1 SGHRS and CDR2 YFSETQ. The V gene lost 0 bases and the J gene lost 6 bases, with 15 bases spanning the gap.

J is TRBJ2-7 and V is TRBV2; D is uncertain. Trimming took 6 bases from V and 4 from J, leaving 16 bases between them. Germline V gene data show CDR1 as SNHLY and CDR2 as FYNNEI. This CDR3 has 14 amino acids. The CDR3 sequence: CASSGSTAEYEQYF. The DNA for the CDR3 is TGTGCCAGCAGCGGAAGCACCGCGGAATACGAGCAGTACTTC.

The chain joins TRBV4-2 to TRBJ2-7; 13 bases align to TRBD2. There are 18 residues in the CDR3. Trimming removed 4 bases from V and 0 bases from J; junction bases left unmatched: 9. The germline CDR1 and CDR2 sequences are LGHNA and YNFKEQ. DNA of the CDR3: TGTGCCAGCAGCCGAACGGGACTAGCGGGGCAGAGCTCCTACGAGCAGTACTTC. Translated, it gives CASSRTGLAGQSSYEQYF.

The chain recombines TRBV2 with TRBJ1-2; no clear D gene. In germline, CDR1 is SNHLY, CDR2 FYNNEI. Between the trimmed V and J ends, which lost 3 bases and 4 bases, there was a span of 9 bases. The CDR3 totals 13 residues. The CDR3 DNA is TGTGCCAGCAGTGAGAGAGTCGGCTATGGCTACACCTTC. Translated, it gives CASSERVGYGYTF.

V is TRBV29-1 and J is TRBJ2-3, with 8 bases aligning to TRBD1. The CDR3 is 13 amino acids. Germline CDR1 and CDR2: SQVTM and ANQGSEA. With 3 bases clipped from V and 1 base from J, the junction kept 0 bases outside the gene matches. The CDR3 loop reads CSVDRGRTDTQYF. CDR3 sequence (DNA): TGCAGCGTTGACAGGGGGCGCACAGATACGCAGTATTTT.

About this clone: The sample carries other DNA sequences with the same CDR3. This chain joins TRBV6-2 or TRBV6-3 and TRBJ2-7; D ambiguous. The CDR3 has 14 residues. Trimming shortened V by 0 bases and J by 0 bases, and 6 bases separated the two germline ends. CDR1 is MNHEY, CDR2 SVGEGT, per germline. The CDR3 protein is CASSYSAGSYEQYF. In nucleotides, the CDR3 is TGTGCCAGCAGTTACTCTGCAGGCTCCTACGAGCAGTACTTC.

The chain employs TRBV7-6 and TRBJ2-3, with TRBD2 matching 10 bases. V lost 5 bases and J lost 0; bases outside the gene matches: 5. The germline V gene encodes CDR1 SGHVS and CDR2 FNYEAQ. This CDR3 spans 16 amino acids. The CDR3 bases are TGTGCCAGCAGCCCTAGCGGGGGCCTTAGCACAGATACGCAGTATTTT. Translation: CASSPSGGLSTDTQYF.

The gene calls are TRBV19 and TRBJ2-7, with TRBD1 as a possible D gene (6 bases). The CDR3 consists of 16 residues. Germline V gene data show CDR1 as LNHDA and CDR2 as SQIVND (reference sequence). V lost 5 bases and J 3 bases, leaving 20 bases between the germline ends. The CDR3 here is CASSFSSDSGDYEQYF. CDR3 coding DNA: TGTGCCAGTAGTTTCTCCAGCGATTCAGGGGACTACGAGCAGTACTTC.

DNA for the CDR3: TGTGCCACCAGTGATACCGGGACACACCATGCGCCATTCTATGGCTACACCTTC. Its translation is CATSDTGTHHAPFYGYTF. This chain uses TRBV24-1 with TRBJ1-2; D possibly corresponds to TRBD1 (6 bases). Germline lookup yields CDR1 KGHDR and CDR2 SFDVKD. This CDR3 contains 18 residues. Trimming left V 3 bases short and J 4 bases short, with 23 bases between.

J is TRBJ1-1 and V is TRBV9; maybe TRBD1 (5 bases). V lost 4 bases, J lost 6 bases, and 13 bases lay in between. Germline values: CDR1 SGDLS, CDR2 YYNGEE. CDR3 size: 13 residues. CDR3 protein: CASSPTRGAEAFF. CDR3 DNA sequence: TGTGCCAGCAGCCCAACCCGGGGGGCTGAAGCTTTCTTT.

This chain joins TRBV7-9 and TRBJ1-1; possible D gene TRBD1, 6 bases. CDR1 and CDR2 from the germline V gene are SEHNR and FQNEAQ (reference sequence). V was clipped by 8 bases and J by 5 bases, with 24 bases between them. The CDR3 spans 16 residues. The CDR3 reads CASRDTNLNPGTEAFF. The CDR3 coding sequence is TGTGCCAGCCGGGACACCAATTTAAATCCGGGGACTGAAGCTTTCTTT.

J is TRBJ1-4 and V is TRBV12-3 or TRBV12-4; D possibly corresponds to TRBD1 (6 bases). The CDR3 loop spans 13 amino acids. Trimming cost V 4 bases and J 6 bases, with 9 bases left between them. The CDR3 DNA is TGTGCCAGCAGTTCCCGGACAGATGAAAAACTGTTTTTT. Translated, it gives CASSSRTDEKLFF.

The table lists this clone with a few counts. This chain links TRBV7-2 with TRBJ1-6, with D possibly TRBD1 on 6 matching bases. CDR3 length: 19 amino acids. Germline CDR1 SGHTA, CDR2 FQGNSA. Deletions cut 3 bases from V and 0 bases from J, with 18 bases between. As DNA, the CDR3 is TGTGCCAGCAGCTTCCTTAGACAGGCCACCACCTCCTATAATTCACCCCTCCACTTT. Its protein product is CASSFLRQATTSYNSPLHF.